This T cell receptor beta chain was sequenced for a study of T cells in Graves' hyperthyroidism and ophthalmopathy (dated by TCRdb to between 2019 and 2020). About the full investigation: Peripheral blood samples were taken at the time of initial diagnosis, prior to any treatment. To identify TCR V-J signatures that set the groups apart, the researchers used a discovery cohort of more than 95 patients, made up of around 42 with Graves' ophthalmopathy and about 60 with stable Graves' hyperthyroidism. Whether ophthalmopathy could be predicted prospectively was tested in an independent validation cohort made up of roughly 19 hyperthyroidism patients plus 17 patients who later progressed to ophthalmopathy. The approximately 100 discovery patients were divided at random into training and test sets in a 7:3 ratio. In roughly six Graves' hyperthyroidism patients, the study also compared T-cell repertoires from thyroid tissue with T-cell repertoires from blood. Once sampling was done, hyperthyroidism patients were given methimazole at a starting dose of 30 mg daily, whereas ophthalmopathy patients were given high-dose intravenous methylprednisolone. TCR Vbeta CDR3 sequencing of roughly 140 peripheral blood samples (over 40 ophthalmopathy, approximately 80 hyperthyroidism and approximately 17 progressor patients) is reported in the paper. What the study reported, not specific to this receptor: In validation, progression to ophthalmopathy was predicted by the model with around 71% sensitivity and about 72% specificity, a median of 6.5 months before onset. Most expanded thyroid clonotypes (frequency above 0.001) were also detected in blood, suggesting blood repertoires may reflect thyroid immune responses. Ophthalmopathy was separated from stable hyperthyroidism by a 13 V-J signature model, with roughly 88% sensitivity and just over 81% specificity obtained in cross-validation and 80%/75% obtained in testing. Sample size was not statistically predetermined, and investigators were not blinded to group allocation.

Graves' hyperthyroidism was defined as stable when no progression to ophthalmopathy occurred over 18 months of follow-up. The hyperthyroidism patients were between 18 and 65 years old and newly diagnosed, with a disease duration of less than 2 months. Exclusion was applied to patients with uncontrolled infections, other autoimmune diseases, pregnancy or lactation. Diagnoses relied on clinical symptoms, serum thyroxine and TRAb, thyroid ultrasound and orbital computed tomography. Ficoll-Paque density gradient centrifugation was used to isolate PBMCs from 8.5 to 10 ml of fresh peripheral blood. Trizol reagent was used to extract total RNA, and RNA quality was then checked on an Agilent 2100 Bioanalyzer. The TCR beta CDR3 regions were amplified from the RNA transcripts. A first-round RT-PCR of the TCR CDR3 used the HTBI primer set with the Qiagen OneStep RT-PCR kit. Libraries were constructed in a second round of multiplex PCR, after which size selection and purification were performed. Libraries were sequenced paired-end with 100 bp reads on an Illumina HiSeq2000. Concerning the study's data processing: SOAPnuke was used to process the raw data, with reads discarded if the reads contained adapters or uncalled bases, had a mean Phred below 15, or lacked an exact constant-primer or identifier match. COPE v1.2.5 was used to merge high-quality paired reads, and clonotypes were defined as unique nucleotide sequences. Clonotypes were aligned to IMGT TRBV, TRBD and TRBJ reference segments using MiTCR v1.1. Analysis was restricted to V-J combinations with a frequency above 0.0001, which covered roughly 99% of repertoires. The TCS score was defined as F50 (clonal expansion) divided by E x V (chaos), with BLOSUM62-based TCRdist calculated between CDR3 peptides within each V-J. Welch's t-statistics and random forest reduced roughly 500 V-J features to 10 to 15, which were used in a naive Bayes classifier (R e1071). Through fastp at Q25 and MiXCR, TCRdb rebuilt clones from the public reads, retaining in-frame beta chains. Every CDR3 protein is listed once, alongside the most common genes and DNA of its rows. For this entry, the V and J calls and clone size follow TCRdb and not the study's own pipeline. The sample records around 480,000 distinct CDR3 sequences, around an eighth of which are singletons. The ten largest clonotypes hold 17% of the sample.

Including the terminal cysteine and phenylalanine, the CDR3 comprises 13 residues. Solely the CDR3 DNA is kept, with 39 bases framed from the first base. CDR1 is given as MRHNA and CDR2 as SNTAGT, both from the germline V gene. V and J are truncated by 2 bases and 1 base respectively, leaving an intervening sequence of 5 bases. Points on this clonotype: The antigen it binds to is not known. It has no much larger one-base neighbor in the sample; base qualities were not kept.

The material sequenced was blood. Rearrangement joined TRBV6-4 to TRBJ1-1, with no D gene named confidently. The receptor was derived from a young woman with Graves' hyperthyroidism. CDR3 sequence: CASSDGKNTEAFF. The DNA reads as follows: TGTGCCAGCAGTGACGGCAAGAACACTGAAGCTTTCTTT.